This T cell receptor beta chain is drawn from a study of T cell repertoires in aging, cancer and after chemotherapy. Study-wide context: Six age groups, ranging from 30 or younger to 70 or older, included the donors. Points from the study as a whole: In healthy donors, age-related TCR diversity loss mainly reflected lost richness. Rebound thymic output was suggested by rising median generation probability during chemotherapy in each cancer cohort. Untreated cancer patients had significantly lower blood TCR diversity than age-matched healthy donors.

Rearranged V-D-J TRB sequences were amplified with a mixed TRB-A/B primer pool. TCRdb called the multiplex PCR reads again in MiXCR, with one record for every CDR3 protein. The table records some 10,000 distinct CDR3 sequences, 42% of them present only once. This CDR3 region has 14 residues. Between the trimmed V and J ends, which lost 5 bases and 5 bases, there was a span of 13 bases. Per the germline V gene, CDR1 is GTSNPN and CDR2 is SVGIG (reference sequence). Worth noting for this clonotype: The target antigen is unknown.

Amplification of TCR beta used genomic DNA extracted from peripheral blood. Sequenced input: blood. The chain uses TRBV30 and TRBJ1-6; unclear D gene. This TCR was recovered from a human donor in good health. DNA of the CDR3: TGTGCCTGGCGGATAGCACAGAATAATTCACCCCTCCACTTT. As protein: CAWRIAQNNSPLHF.